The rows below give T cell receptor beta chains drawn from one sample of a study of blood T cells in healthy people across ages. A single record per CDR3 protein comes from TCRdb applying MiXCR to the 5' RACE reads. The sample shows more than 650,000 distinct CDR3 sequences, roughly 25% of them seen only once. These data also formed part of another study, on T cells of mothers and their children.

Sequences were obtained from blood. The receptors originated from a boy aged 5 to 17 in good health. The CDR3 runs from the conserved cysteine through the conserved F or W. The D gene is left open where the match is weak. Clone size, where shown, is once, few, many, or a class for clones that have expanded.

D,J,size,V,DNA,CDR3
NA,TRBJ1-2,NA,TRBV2,TGTGCCAGCAACGAGTTCTATGGCTACACCTTC,CASNEFYGYTF
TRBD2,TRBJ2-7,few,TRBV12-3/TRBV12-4,TGTGCCAGCAGTTTCGGGACTAGCGGGGGGTTGCTCTACGAGCAGTACTTC,CASSFGTSGGLLYEQYF
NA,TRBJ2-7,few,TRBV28,TGTGCCAGCAGCGTCACCCTAGACACTTACGAGCAGTACTTC,CASSVTLDTYEQYF
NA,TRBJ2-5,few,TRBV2,TGTGCCAGCAGTGAAGGGACAGACTACCAAGAGACCCAGTACTTC,CASSEGTDYQETQYF
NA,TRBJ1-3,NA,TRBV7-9,TGTGCCAGCAGCCTCCGAGGGGGGGCCAGCTCTGGAAACACCATATATTTT,CASSLRGGASSGNTIYF
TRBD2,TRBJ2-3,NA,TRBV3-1,TGTGCCAGCAGCCAAGGAGGCGCGGGGGTAGATACGCAGTATTTT,CASSQGGAGVDTQYF
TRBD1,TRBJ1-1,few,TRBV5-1,TGCGCCAGCAGCTTTACAGGGGCTTCGAACACTGAAGCTTTCTTT,CASSFTGASNTEAFF
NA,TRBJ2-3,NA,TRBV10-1,TGCGCCAGCAGTGAGCGCGGGAAGGGCTTAGATACGCAGTATTTT,CASSERGKGLDTQYF
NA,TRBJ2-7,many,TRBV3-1,TGTGCCAGCAGCCAAGGCTTCGGGAGACTGAGCTCCTACGAGCAGTACTTC,CASSQGFGRLSSYEQYF
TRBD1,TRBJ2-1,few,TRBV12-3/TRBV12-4,TGTGCCAGCAGTCGGGACAGGGGTCATGAGCAGTTCTTC,CASSRDRGHEQFF
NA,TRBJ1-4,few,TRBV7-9,TGTGCCATCAGGCGGTCAAGGGCCGAGGAAAAACTGTTTTTT,CAIRRSRAEEKLFF
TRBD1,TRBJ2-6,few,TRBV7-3,TGTGCCAGCAGCTCAACCCCGGGACAGCTCTCTGGGGCCAACGTCCTGACTTTC,CASSSTPGQLSGANVLTF
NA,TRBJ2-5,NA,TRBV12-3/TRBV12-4,TGTGCCAGCAGAACCGGGACACATCAAGAGACCCAGTACTTC,CASRTGTHQETQYF
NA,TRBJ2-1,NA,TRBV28,TGTGCCAGCAGTTACAGGGTTAGGTACAATGAGCAGTTCTTC,CASSYRVRYNEQFF
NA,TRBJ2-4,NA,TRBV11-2,TGTGCCAGCAGCTTAGATCTGGGTATAGCCAAAAACATTCAGTACTTC,CASSLDLGIAKNIQYF
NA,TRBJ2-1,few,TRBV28,TGTGCCAGCAGTTTAACAGGTCGATACAATGAGCAGTTCTTC,CASSLTGRYNEQFF
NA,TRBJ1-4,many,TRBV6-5,TGTGCCAGCAGTTACGGCGGCGCAACTAATGAAAAACTGTTTTTT,CASSYGGATNEKLFF
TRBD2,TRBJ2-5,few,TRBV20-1,TGCAGTGCTAGAGCCGGGGGTAGCGGGGGGCAAGAGACCCAGTACTTC,CSARAGGSGGQETQYF
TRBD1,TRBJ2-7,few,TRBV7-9,TGTGCCAGCAGCCCGACAGGGGCGTCCTACGAGCAGTACTTC,CASSPTGASYEQYF
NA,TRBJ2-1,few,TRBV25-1,TGTGCCAGCAGTGAATCGGGGGCGAGCTCCTACAATGAGCAGTTCTTC,CASSESGASSYNEQFF
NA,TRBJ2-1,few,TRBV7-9,TGTGCCAGCAGCTTAGGGGGAGGTCATCCACCCAATGAGCAGTTCTTC,CASSLGGGHPPNEQFF
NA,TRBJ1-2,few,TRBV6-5,TGTGCCAGCAGTTACTCGAGTATGCAGGTCTACTATGGCTACACCTTC,CASSYSSMQVYYGYTF
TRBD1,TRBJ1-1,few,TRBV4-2,TGTGCCAGCAGCCAAGAAGACAGGGTTACTGAAGCTTTCTTT,CASSQEDRVTEAFF
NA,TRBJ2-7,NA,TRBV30,TGTGCCTGGAGTGTACCCAGGGTAGCCTACGAGCAGTACTTC,CAWSVPRVAYEQYF
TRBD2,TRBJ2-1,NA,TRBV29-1,TGCAGCGTTGAAGGAGGGAGGGATGAGCAGTTCTTC,CSVEGGRDEQFF
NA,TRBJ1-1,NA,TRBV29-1,TGCAGCGCGGGGGGGCCTTCGAACACTGAAGCTTTCTTT,CSAGGPSNTEAFF
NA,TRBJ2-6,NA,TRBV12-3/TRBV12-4,TGTGCCAGCAGTGGCAGCGCCAGGGTTGGGGCCAACGTCCTGACTTTC,CASSGSARVGANVLTF
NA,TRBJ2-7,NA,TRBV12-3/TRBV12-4,TGTGCCAGCAGTTTGATAGAGTCGGCGGCCGAGCAGTACTTC,CASSLIESAAEQYF
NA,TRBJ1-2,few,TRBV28,TGTGCCAGCAGTGGTGCCTTGGGGGCCACCTATGGCTACACCTTC,CASSGALGATYGYTF
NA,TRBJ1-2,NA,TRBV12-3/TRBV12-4,TGTGCCAGCAGTCCCCCGACTGGCTCTAACTATGGCTACACCTTC,CASSPPTGSNYGYTF
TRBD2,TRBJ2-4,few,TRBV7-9,TGTGCCAGCAGCGACCCTAGCGGGTACAAAAACATTCAGTACTTC,CASSDPSGYKNIQYF
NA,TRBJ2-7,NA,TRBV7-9,TGTGCCAGCAGCTCGAGTTCGACGGGGGTTGCCGTAATTCTGCGGGAGCAGTACTTC,CASSSSSTGVAVILREQYF
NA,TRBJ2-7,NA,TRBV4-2,TGTGCCAGCAGCCAAGATCGAACCCCCGAGCAGTACTTC,CASSQDRTPEQYF
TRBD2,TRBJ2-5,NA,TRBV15,TGTGCCACCAGCAGAGAAGCTAGCGGTGAGACCCAGTACTTC,CATSREASGETQYF
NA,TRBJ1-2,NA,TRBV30,TGTGCCTGGAGTGTATCCAGATATGGCTACACCTTC,CAWSVSRYGYTF
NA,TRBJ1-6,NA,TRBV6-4,TGTGCCAGCAGTGACGGCGCGGGCTTGGGCTCACCCCTCCACTTT,CASSDGAGLGSPLHF
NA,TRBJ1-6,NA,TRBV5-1,TGCGCCAGCAGCCAGGGACTCCGTTCAAAGGGAGGTTCACCCCTCCACTTT,CASSQGLRSKGGSPLHF
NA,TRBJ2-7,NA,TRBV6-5,TGTGCCACCACCGAGTCCTACGAGCAGTACTTC,CATTESYEQYF
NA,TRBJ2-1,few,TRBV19,TGTGCCAGTAACCCGGAGGGGGGATCCTACAATGAGCAGTTCTTC,CASNPEGGSYNEQFF
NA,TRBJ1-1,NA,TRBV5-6,TGTGCCAGCAGCCGAAGGTCAGGCACTGAAGCTTTCTTT,CASSRRSGTEAFF
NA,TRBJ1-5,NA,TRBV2,TGTGCCAGCAGTCGAAGACAGCCCAATCAGCCCCAGCATTTT,CASSRRQPNQPQHF
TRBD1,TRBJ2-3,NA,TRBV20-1,TGCAGTGCTACCAGGGCGGACAGGGGCGAGGGGGATACGCAGTATTTT,CSATRADRGEGDTQYF
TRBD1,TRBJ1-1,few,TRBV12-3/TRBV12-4,TGTGCCAGCAGTTCGGGACAGGGGAGGATGAACACTGAAGCTTTCTTT,CASSSGQGRMNTEAFF
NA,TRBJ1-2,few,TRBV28,TGTGCCAGCATTGACCAGAGCTATGGCTACACCTTC,CASIDQSYGYTF
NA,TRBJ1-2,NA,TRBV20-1,TGCAGTGCTTCTCCCGACGACACCTACTTCGGCTATGGCTACACCTTC,CSASPDDTYFGYGYTF
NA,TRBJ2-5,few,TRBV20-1,TGCAGTGCTTACCCGATACTCGCTATCAAGAGAATGCGTGAGACCCAGTACTTC,CSAYPILAIKRMRETQYF
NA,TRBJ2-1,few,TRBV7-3,TGTGCCAGCAGGGGCTGGGGAAACTACAATGAGCAGTTCTTC,CASRGWGNYNEQFF
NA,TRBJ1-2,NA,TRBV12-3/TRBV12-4,TGTGCCAGCCTTGCAGTGGGCGGGTTCTATGGCTACACCTTC,CASLAVGGFYGYTF
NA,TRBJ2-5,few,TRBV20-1,TGCAGTGCTAGAGATAAGGACTACTACCAAGAGACCCAGTACTTC,CSARDKDYYQETQYF
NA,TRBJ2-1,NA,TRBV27,TGTGCCAGCAGTTTCAGGGGGGAGATTGATGAGCAGTTCTTC,CASSFRGEIDEQFF
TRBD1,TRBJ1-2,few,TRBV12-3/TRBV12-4,TGTGCCAGCAGAAAGTGGACAGGGGCTCTAGGTGGCTACACCTTC,CASRKWTGALGGYTF
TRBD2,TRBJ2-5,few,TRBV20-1,TGCAGTGCTAGAGCGAGTAGCGGGGGTCTAGAGACCCAGTACTTC,CSARASSGGLETQYF
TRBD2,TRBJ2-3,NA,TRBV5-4,TGTGCCAGCAGCCCCCCGGGACTAGCGGGGGATACGCAGTATTTT,CASSPPGLAGDTQYF